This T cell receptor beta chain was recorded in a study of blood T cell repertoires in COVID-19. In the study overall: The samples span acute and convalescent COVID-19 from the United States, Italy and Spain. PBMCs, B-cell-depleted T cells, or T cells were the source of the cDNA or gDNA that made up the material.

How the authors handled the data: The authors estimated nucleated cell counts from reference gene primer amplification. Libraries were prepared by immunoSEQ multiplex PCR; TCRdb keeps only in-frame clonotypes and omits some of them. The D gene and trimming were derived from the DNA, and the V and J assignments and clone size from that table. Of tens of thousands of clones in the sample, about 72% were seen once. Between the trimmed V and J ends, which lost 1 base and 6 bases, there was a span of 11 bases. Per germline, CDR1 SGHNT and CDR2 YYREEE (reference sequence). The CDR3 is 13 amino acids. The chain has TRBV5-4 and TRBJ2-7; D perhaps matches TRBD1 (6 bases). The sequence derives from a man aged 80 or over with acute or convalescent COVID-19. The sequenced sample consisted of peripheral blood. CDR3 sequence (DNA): TGTGCCAGCAGCTTGCCAGGGGTGAGCGAGCAGTACTTC. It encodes CASSLPGVSEQYF. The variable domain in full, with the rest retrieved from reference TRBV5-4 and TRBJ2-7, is ETGVTQSPTHLIKTRGQQVTLRCSSQSGHNTVSWYQQALGQGPQFIFQYYREEENGRGNFPPRFSGLQFPNYSSELNVNALELDDSALYLCASSLPGVSEQYFGPGTRLTVT.